This entry features one T cell receptor (beta chain) sequence. The antigen is not known. It was through 5'RACE template switching that TCR cDNA was made, with a universal primer site and UMIs added. TCRdb independently ran MiXCR on the 5' RACE reads; one entry per CDR3 protein. The sample has about 330,000 distinct CDR3 sequences, about 7.8% seen once. CDR3 length: 15 residues. This entry is derived from a study of T cells after yellow fever vaccination. Study-level results: Peaking faster, on day 5 versus 15, the secondary response was nonetheless weaker.

The receptor was derived from a man aged 18 to 35 who received the YFV17D yellow fever vaccine. V and J are TRBV21-1 and TRBJ2-7; the D call in the table, TRBD1, was not verified against the DNA. TRBV21-1 is labeled a pseudogene. The sample was PBMCs, taken around 45 days after the first yellow fever vaccination. CDR3 in DNA: TGTGCCAGCACCAGGACAGGGGGGAGCTCCTACGAGCAGTACGTC. Amino acids: CASTRTGGSSYEQYV.